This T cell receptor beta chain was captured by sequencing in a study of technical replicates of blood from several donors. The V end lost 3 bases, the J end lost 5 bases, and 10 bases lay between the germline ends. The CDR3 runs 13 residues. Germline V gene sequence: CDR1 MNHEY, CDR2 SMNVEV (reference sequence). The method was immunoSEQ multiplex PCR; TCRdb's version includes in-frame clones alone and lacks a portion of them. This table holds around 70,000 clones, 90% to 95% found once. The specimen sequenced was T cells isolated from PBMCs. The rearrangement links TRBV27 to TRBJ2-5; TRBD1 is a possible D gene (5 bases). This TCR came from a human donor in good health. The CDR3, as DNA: TGTGCCAGCAGTTTTGCAGGGATGGAGACCCAGTACTTC. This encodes CASSFAGMETQYF.